This entry describes one T cell receptor (beta chain). The count of this clone is one. There is no known antigen for this receptor. No base quality values were provided; no much bigger clone lies one nucleotide off. Enrolling through a virtual design, the prospective study's participants ranged in age from roughly 18 to 95 years and lived across roughly 23 United States geographic areas. In the prospective study, participants were assigned to cohorts based on the clinical history participants reported in a screening survey and a study questionnaire. In the prospective study, whole blood, serum and a nasopharyngeal or oropharyngeal swab were collected from each participant by mobile phlebotomists. Participants in the prospective study had the option to provide additional blood draws and questionnaires over a 2-month period. Before DNA extraction, blood samples from the prospective study were shipped at room temperature or frozen.

The V and J ends are trimmed by 8 bases and 4 bases, leaving 9 bases between them. The germline V gene (reference sequence) provides CDR1 MNHEY and CDR2 SMNVEV. The CDR3 numbers 11 residues from cysteine through phenylalanine. Of all the DNA, just the CDR3 is kept, 33 bases in frame from base 1. This entry is derived from a study of blood T cell repertoires in COVID-19 (dated by TCRdb to about 2020). Looking at the study overall: Collaborator samples came from the United States, Italy and Spain and covered acute and convalescent phases of COVID-19. Nearly every sample came with metadata listing a de-identified subject ID, COVID-19 status, age in years and sex. Where available, HLA class I and class II types were taken from metadata supplied by the sample provider and were not determined by assay-based typing. The prospective study material was composed of cDNA or gDNA derived from T cells, B-cell-depleted T cells, or PBMCs. The repertoires were released in a freely available public database meant as a resource for research on the immune response to SARS-CoV-2. Samples came from the ongoing ImmuneRACE study (first 160 participants) plus 1,254 subjects from 6 global collaborators. Deeply sampled blood TCRbeta repertoires from subjects exposed to, actively infected with, or recovered from COVID-19 were included in the dataset. The paper as a whole reports these results and caveats: How much clinical and demographic metadata was included differed by source and by participant, and the metadata was provided uncurated.

TCRbeta CDR3 regions were amplified from genomic DNA by means of the immunoSEQ Assay, a bias-controlled multiplex PCR. Regarding the original processing steps: Nucleated cell counts per sample were estimated from amplification of reference gene primers within the assay. Sequence reads were collapsed and filtered to measure the absolute abundance of every unique TCRbeta CDR3 rearrangement. For each sample, productive Simpson clonality was calculated as the square root of Simpson's diversity index over productive rearrangements. The immuneACCESS repertoire file appears here via TCRdb, limited to in-frame rearrangements. These files lack a portion of the clones; in checked studies, under half of the deficit traces to unresolved V genes, and the cause of the others is not known. V, J and clone size reflect that table, while D and trimming were determined from the DNA. The table for this sample lists about 220,000 clones; just under 85% of them were counted only once. About 1.3% of the sample rests with the top ten.

Sequenced material: PBMCs or T cells enriched from blood (not recorded which). The chain employs TRBV27 and TRBJ2-7; a confident D gene designation cannot be given. This TCR came from a woman aged 40 to 50 with acute COVID-19. CDR3 loop: CASFPPYEQYF. The sequence in DNA is TGTGCCAGCTTCCCCCCGTACGAGCAGTACTTC.